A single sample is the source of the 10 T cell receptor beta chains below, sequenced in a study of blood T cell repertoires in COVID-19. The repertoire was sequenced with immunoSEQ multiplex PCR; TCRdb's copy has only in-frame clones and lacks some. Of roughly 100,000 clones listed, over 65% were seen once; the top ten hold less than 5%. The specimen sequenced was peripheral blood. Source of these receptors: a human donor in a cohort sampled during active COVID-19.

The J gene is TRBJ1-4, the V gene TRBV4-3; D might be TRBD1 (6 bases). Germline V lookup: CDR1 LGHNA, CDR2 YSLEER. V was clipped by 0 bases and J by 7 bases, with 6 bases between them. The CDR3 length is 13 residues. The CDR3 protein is CASSQDRGEKLFF. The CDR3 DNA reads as TGCGCCAGCAGCCAAGACAGGGGTGAAAAACTGTTTTTT.

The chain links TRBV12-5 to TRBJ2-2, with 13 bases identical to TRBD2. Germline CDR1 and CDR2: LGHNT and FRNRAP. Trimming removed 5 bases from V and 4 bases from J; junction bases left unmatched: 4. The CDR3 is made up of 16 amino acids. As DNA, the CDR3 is TGTGCTAGTGGTCGACTAGCGGGGGGCATCACCGGGGAGCTGTTTTTT. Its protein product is CASGRLAGGITGELFF.

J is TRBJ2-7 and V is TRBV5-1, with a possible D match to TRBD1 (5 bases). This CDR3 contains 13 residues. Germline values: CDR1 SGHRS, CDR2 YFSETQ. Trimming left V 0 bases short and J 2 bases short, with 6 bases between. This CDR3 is CASSLVGPYEQYF. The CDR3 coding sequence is TGCGCCAGCAGCTTGGTGGGGCCCTACGAGCAGTACTTC.

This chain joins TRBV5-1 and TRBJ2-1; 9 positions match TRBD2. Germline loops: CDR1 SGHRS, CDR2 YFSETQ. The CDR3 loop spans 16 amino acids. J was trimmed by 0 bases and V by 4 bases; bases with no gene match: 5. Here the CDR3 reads CASSRKTSGSYNEQFF. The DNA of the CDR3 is TGCGCCAGCAGCAGAAAGACTAGCGGCTCCTACAATGAGCAGTTCTTC.

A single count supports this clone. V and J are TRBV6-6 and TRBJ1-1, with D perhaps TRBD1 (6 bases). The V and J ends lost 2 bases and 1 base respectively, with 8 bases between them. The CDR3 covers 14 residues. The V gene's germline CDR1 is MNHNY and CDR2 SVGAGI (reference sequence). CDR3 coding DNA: TGTGCCAGCAGTTACCGACAGGCGAACACTGAAGCTTTCTTT. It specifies CASSYRQANTEAFF.

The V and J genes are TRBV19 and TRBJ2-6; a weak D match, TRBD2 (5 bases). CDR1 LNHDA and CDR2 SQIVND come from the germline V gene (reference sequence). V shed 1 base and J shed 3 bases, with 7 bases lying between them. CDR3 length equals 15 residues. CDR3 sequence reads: CASSIGGGGANVLTF. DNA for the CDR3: TGTGCCAGTAGTATAGGTGGAGGTGGGGCCAACGTCCTGACTTTC.

DNA of the CDR3: TGTGCCAGCTCACCATCCGCTATGGTCACAGATACGCAGTATTTT. Translating gives CASSPSAMVTDTQYF. This chain links TRBV18 with TRBJ2-3; no clear D. The CDR3 runs to 15 residues. Germline CDR1 reads KGHSH; CDR2 reads LQKENI. V was pared by 2 bases and J by 2 bases, with 11 bases between.

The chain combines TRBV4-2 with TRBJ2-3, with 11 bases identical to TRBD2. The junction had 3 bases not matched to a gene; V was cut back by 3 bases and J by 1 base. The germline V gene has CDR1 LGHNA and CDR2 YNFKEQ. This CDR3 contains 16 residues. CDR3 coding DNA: TGTGCCAGCAGCCAGGCTAGCGGGGGGCGCACAGATACGCAGTATTTT. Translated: CASSQASGGRTDTQYF.

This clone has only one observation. CDR3 DNA: TGTGCCAGCAGCGCCCGGAAACAGGGGGCCACTGAAGCTTTCTTT. This encodes CASSARKQGATEAFF. The chain uses TRBV5-6 and TRBJ1-1, with 9 bases aligning to TRBD1. Germline lookup yields CDR1 SGHDT and CDR2 YYEEEE. The CDR3 extends over 15 amino acids. V dropped 4 bases and J dropped 4; count of bases not matched to a gene: 8.

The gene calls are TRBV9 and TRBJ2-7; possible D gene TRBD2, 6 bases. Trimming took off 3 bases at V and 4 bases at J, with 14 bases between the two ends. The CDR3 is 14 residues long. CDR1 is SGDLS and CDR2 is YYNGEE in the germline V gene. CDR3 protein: CASSASPGVYEQYF. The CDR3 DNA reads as TGTGCCAGCAGCGCGAGCCCGGGGGTTTACGAGCAGTACTTC.